These 26 T cell receptor beta chains share one sample of origin, sequenced in a study of cytomegalovirus exposure and HLA in healthy donors (dated by TCRdb to between 2016 and 2019). Libraries were constructed by the immunoSEQ multiplex PCR assay. A mixture of 60 forward primers for TCR Vbeta segments and 13 reverse primers for TCR Jbeta segments was used in the multiplex PCR. Sourced from immuneACCESS, this table was stored by TCRdb with only in-frame sequences that have V and J called. A share of the clones is absent; for the studies checked, an unresolved V gene accounts for under half, and the remainder has no known explanation. This sample is represented by 160,000 or so clones; around 69% of them were singletons. The top ten clones comprise under 3.5% of the sample. Sequencing was done on a sample of PBMCs. The receptors were sampled from a young woman in good health and CMV-seronegative.

The chain links TRBV28 to TRBJ1-5, with 11 bases that match TRBD1. Germline V CDR1 and CDR2: MDHEN, SYDVKM. The V segment lost 5 bases and the J segment 6 bases; nucleotides outside the gene matches: 9. The CDR3 consists of 16 residues. The CDR3 nucleotides are TGTGCCAGCAGTGCCCCGCCGGGACAGGGGGTTCAGCCCCAGCATTTT. Translating gives CASSAPPGQGVQPQHF.

The chain links TRBV5-4 to TRBJ2-2; 8 bases map to TRBD1. The CDR3 is 15 residues long. Germline V lookup: CDR1 SGHNT, CDR2 YYREEE (reference sequence). The V and J ends lost 2 bases and 3 bases, in that order; junction bases with no gene match: 3. CDR3 coding DNA: TGTGCCAGCAGCTTCCAGGGGGCTTACACCGGGGAGCTGTTTTTT. Amino acids: CASSFQGAYTGELFF.

The rearrangement links TRBV9 to TRBJ1-3, with D perhaps matching TRBD1 (5 bases). The length of the CDR3 is 16 residues. Germline-derived CDR1 and CDR2 are SGDLS and YYNGEE. V was pared by 4 bases and J by 0 bases, with 14 bases between. CDR3 residues: CASSPRQRSSGNTIYF. CDR3 bases: TGTGCCAGCAGCCCCAGACAGCGTTCCTCTGGAAACACCATATATTTT. The whole variable domain, filled in from reference TRBV9 and TRBJ1-3, reads DSGVTQTPKHLITATGQRVTLRCSPRSGDLSVYWYQQSLDQGLQFLIQYYNGEERAKGNILERFSAQQFPDLHSELNLSSLELGDSALYFCASSPRQRSSGNTIYFGEGSWLTVV.

In its sample, this clone was seen a few times. The genes are TRBV5-1 and TRBJ2-4; 8 positions agree with TRBD1. The CDR3 runs 15 residues. The J segment lost 7 bases and the V segment lost 5 bases, leaving 11 bases of the junction unmatched. Germline-derived CDR1 and CDR2 are SGHRS and YFSETQ. The CDR3 sequence is CASSKQGVGENIQYF. The CDR3 DNA sequence: TGCGCCAGCAGTAAACAGGGGGTTGGGGAGAACATTCAGTACTTC.

CDR3 nucleotides: TGTGCCAGCAGTGAGGGTAGCGGGAGTCTCGTGCAGTACTTC. It codes for CASSEGSGSLVQYF. The chain uses TRBV6-1 and TRBJ2-7; 9 bases match TRBD2. The germline V gene has CDR1 MNHNS and CDR2 SASEGT. The CDR3 is 14 residues long. Losses at the gene ends were 3 bases for V and 9 bases for J; bases not matched to a gene: 9.

This clone was counted only a few times. J is TRBJ2-1 and V is TRBV5-6; TRBD1 matches 7 bases. This CDR3 is built from 13 residues. Germline assignment: CDR1 SGHDT and CDR2 YYEEEE. V lost 4 bases and J lost 4; bases outside the gene matches: 2. CDR3 amino acids: CASSGGQYNEQFF. In DNA, the CDR3 is TGTGCCAGCAGCGGGGGACAGTACAATGAGCAGTTCTTC.

This clone was seen a handful of times. The genes are TRBV7-9 and TRBJ1-5, with 7 bases identical to TRBD1. Germline V gene data show CDR1 as SEHNR and CDR2 as FQNEAQ (reference sequence). The CDR3 consists of 14 residues. With 3 bases clipped from V and 6 bases from J, the junction kept 5 bases outside the gene matches. CDR3 amino acids: CASSFSTGFQPQHF. The CDR3 coding sequence is TGTGCCAGCAGCTTCTCGACAGGGTTTCAGCCCCAGCATTTT.

V gene TRBV4-3 combines with J gene TRBJ2-2; possible D gene TRBD1, 6 bases. This CDR3 is built from 16 residues. Germline V gene data show CDR1 as LGHNA and CDR2 as YSLEER. Between the trimmed V and J ends, which lost 0 bases and 4 bases, there was a span of 12 bases. The CDR3 DNA follows: TGCGCCAGCAGCCAAGATCACAGGGAACGCACCGGGGAGCTGTTTTTT. Protein product: CASSQDHRERTGELFF.

The chain joins TRBV4-2 to TRBJ2-7, with D tentatively TRBD1 (6 bases). This CDR3 spans 16 amino acids. The V gene's germline CDR1 is LGHNA and CDR2 YNFKEQ. V lost 3 bases and J 2 bases, leaving 17 bases between the germline ends. The CDR3 region has the DNA TGTGCCAGCAGCCATCTCCTCCGGGACACCACCTACGAGCAGTACTTC. Translated: CASSHLLRDTTYEQYF.

This sequence joins TRBV18 and TRBJ1-5; tentatively, D is TRBD1 (6 bases). Germline CDR1 reads KGHSH; CDR2 reads LQKENI. The CDR3 totals 16 residues. Trimming shortened V by 3 bases and J by 1 base, and 13 bases separated the two germline ends. CDR3 residues: CASSPYREPSNQPQHF. Here the CDR3 DNA reads TGTGCCAGCTCACCCTACAGGGAACCCAGCAATCAGCCCCAGCATTTT.

The chain carries TRBV30 and TRBJ1-2; unclear D gene. The CDR3 length is 14 residues. Trimming removed 2 bases at V and 8 bases at J, with 18 bases between. CDR1 GTSNPN and CDR2 SVGIG come from the germline V gene (reference sequence). CDR3 loop: CAWSHPGNLEGYTF. For the CDR3, the DNA is TGTGCCTGGAGTCACCCCGGGAATTTGGAGGGCTACACCTTC.

This clone has a handful of counts. The DNA for the CDR3 is TGTGCCAGCAGCGATATAGATATGCCTAACTATGGCTACACCTTC. Protein product: CASSDIDMPNYGYTF. The chain uses TRBV7-8 and TRBJ1-2; D remains ambiguous. The CDR3 spans 15 residues. Per germline, CDR1 SGHVS and CDR2 FQNEAQ. Trimming pared 5 bases from V and 0 bases from J, leaving 13 bases between.

The sample holds a few counts of this clone. The chain is built from TRBV5-1 and TRBJ2-1; TRBD1 aligns across 10 bases. Looked up from germline, CDR1 is SGHRS and CDR2 is YFSETQ. This CDR3 is built from 14 residues. With 7 bases clipped from V and 9 bases from J, the junction kept 10 bases outside the gene matches. CDR3 protein: CASQDRGVDSEQFF. The CDR3 bases are TGCGCCAGCCAGGACAGGGGGGTAGACAGTGAGCAGTTCTTC.

This clone was seen a few times. The rearrangement links TRBV7-3 to TRBJ2-2, with D perhaps matching TRBD2 (5 bases). Per germline, CDR1 SGHTA and CDR2 FQGTGA. The CDR3 is 13 amino acids. Deletions cut 7 bases from V and 7 bases from J, with 13 bases between. The CDR3 is CASTTYGDGELFF. The CDR3 DNA reads TGTGCCAGCACCACTTACGGGGACGGGGAGCTGTTTTTT.

J is TRBJ1-1 and V is TRBV9; possible D gene TRBD1, 6 bases. The V gene's germline CDR1 is SGDLS and CDR2 YYNGEE. The CDR3 length is 15 residues. V lost 3 bases to trimming and J lost 1 base, with 13 bases between them. The DNA of the CDR3 is TGTGCCAGCAGCGGGGCAGGGGCCACGAACACTGAAGCTTTCTTT. Translated: CASSGAGATNTEAFF.

This chain links TRBV6-5 with TRBJ2-7; D might be TRBD1 (6 bases). The V gene lost 4 bases and the J gene lost 3 bases, with 10 bases spanning the gap. The CDR3 loop spans 13 amino acids. Germline V CDR1 and CDR2: MNHEY, SVGAGI. The CDR3 nucleotides are TGTGCCAGCAGTTCGGACAGAATCTACGAGCAGTACTTC. It is translated as CASSSDRIYEQYF.

This chain joins TRBV7-8 and TRBJ2-3; 15 positions match TRBD2. The V gene end was trimmed by 5 bases and the J gene end by 3 bases; junction bases not matched to a gene: 3. Germline V gene data show CDR1 as SGHVS and CDR2 as FQNEAQ. This CDR3 contains 16 residues. In nucleotides, the CDR3 is TGTGCCAGCAGCAAGGGACTAGCGGGAGGAACAGATACGCAGTATTTT. Protein product: CASSKGLAGGTDTQYF.

The CDR3 coding sequence is TGTGCCAGCAGCCCCGGGAGGCTGGGATCAGAGACCCAGTACTTC. Amino acid sequence: CASSPGRLGSETQYF. V is TRBV6-5 and J is TRBJ2-5, with 7 bases lining up with TRBD2. Germline V gene sequence: CDR1 MNHEY, CDR2 SVGAGI. The ends lost 6 bases at V and 4 bases at J; junction bases unmatched: 11. The CDR3 consists of 15 residues.

This clone was picked up a small number of times. The chain employs TRBV6-4 and TRBJ2-1; D perhaps matches TRBD2 (7 bases). Trimming removed 6 bases at V and 2 bases at J, with 14 bases between. Germline V gives CDR1 MRHNA, CDR2 SNTAGT. The CDR3 consists of 15 residues. CDR3 in DNA: TGTGCCAGCAGCGCTTGGGGGGGGCCCTACAATGAGCAGTTCTTC. It is translated as CASSAWGGPYNEQFF.

The chain combines TRBV4-2 with TRBJ1-4, with a possible D match to TRBD1 (6 bases). Trimming removed 1 base from V and 7 bases from J, with 25 bases in between. CDR3 length equals 19 residues. CDR1 LGHNA and CDR2 YNFKEQ come from the germline V gene. The DNA for the CDR3 is TGTGCCAGCAGCCAAGGAACAGGGAGCGCGGGGGTAAGGAGTGAAAAACTGTTTTTT. The encoded protein is CASSQGTGSAGVRSEKLFF.

This sequence joins TRBV27 and TRBJ2-7; 7 nucleotides agree with TRBD2. Trimming cost V 6 bases and J 4 bases; bases outside gene matches: 9. Germline values: CDR1 MNHEY, CDR2 SMNVEV (reference sequence). This CDR3 comprises 14 residues. CDR3 protein: CASRGGFDRYEQYF. The DNA of the CDR3 is TGTGCCAGCAGGGGGGGGTTTGATCGATACGAGCAGTACTTC.

This clone was observed a handful of times. The chain links TRBV5-4 to TRBJ2-2; a possible D gene is TRBD2 (6 bases). The CDR3 spans 16 residues. Trimming stripped 0 bases from V and 6 bases from J, with 15 bases between. CDR1 is SGHNT and CDR2 is YYREEE in the germline V gene (reference sequence). Here the CDR3 reads CASSLGPGEVAGELFF. In DNA, the CDR3 is TGTGCCAGCAGCTTGGGACCGGGAGAGGTGGCCGGGGAGCTGTTTTTT.

This rearrangement joins TRBV2 to TRBJ2-7; 10 nucleotides line up with TRBD1. The trim removed 4 bases at V and 3 bases at J, leaving 6 bases unmatched. The CDR3 is 15 residues long. Germline V gene sequence: CDR1 SNHLY, CDR2 FYNNEI. Written as DNA, the CDR3 is TGTGCCAGCAGTGTGGACAGGGGGGCCCACTACGAGCAGTACTTC. This gives the protein CASSVDRGAHYEQYF. The whole variable domain, filled in from reference TRBV2 and TRBJ2-7, reads EPEVTQTPSHQVTQMGQEVILRCVPISNHLYFYWYRQILGQKVEFLVSFYNNEISEKSEIFDDQFSVERPDGSNFTLKIRSTKLEDSAMYFCASSVDRGAHYEQYFGPGTRLTVT.

The rearrangement links TRBV19 to TRBJ1-3; weak D call: TRBD1 (5 bases). V was cut by 5 bases and J by 4 bases, with 9 bases left in between. Germline CDR1 and CDR2: LNHDA and SQIVND (reference sequence). This CDR3 region has 13 residues. In DNA, the CDR3 is TGTGCCAGTAGTGACAGCCACGGAAACACCATATATTTT. Translated, it gives CASSDSHGNTIYF.

The V call is TRBV7-9, the J call TRBJ1-1; TRBD1 is a possible D gene (6 bases). V dropped 5 bases and J dropped 1 base, with 14 bases sitting between them. Germline V gives CDR1 SEHNR, CDR2 FQNEAQ (reference sequence). CDR3 length: 15 residues. This CDR3 is CASSLYTGQNTEAFF. CDR3 nucleotide sequence: TGTGCCAGCAGCCTCTATACAGGGCAGAACACTGAAGCTTTCTTT.

V and J are TRBV25-1 and TRBJ2-7; the match to TRBD1 covers 8 bases. CDR1 is MGHDK, CDR2 SYGVNS, per germline. V dropped 5 bases and J dropped 5; count of bases not matched to a gene: 11. This CDR3 has 15 residues. The CDR3 here is CASSPTGQAVHEQYF. CDR3 DNA sequence: TGTGCCAGCAGTCCTACGGGACAGGCTGTACACGAGCAGTACTTC.